A single sample is the source of the 3 T cell receptor beta chains below, sequenced in a study of type 1 regulatory T cells. One entry per CDR3 protein results from TCRdb running MiXCR on the reads. The sample lists 75,000 to 100,000 distinct CDR3 sequences; about 28% were seen once. The specimen sequenced was CD4+ T cells, either the whole sample or a sorted fraction (not recorded which). The origin of the receptors is a human donor in good health.

The J gene is TRBJ2-2, the V gene TRBV20-1; D may correspond to TRBD1 or TRBD2 (5 bases each). Deletions cut 6 bases from V and 0 bases from J, with 14 bases between. This CDR3 spans 15 amino acids. Germline V gene sequence: CDR1 DFQATT, CDR2 SNEGSKA (reference sequence). CDR3 in amino acids: CSAVRGRANTGELFF. The CDR3 bases are TGCAGTGCCGTCCGGGGCCGAGCGAACACCGGGGAGCTGTTTTTT.

In nucleotides, the CDR3 is TGTGCCAGCAGCTCCGGGGCTAGCGGGGCAAAACCCTACGAGCAGTACTTC. It encodes CASSSGASGAKPYEQYF. The rearrangement joins TRBV7-2 to TRBJ2-7; TRBD2 matches at 9 bases. V lost 4 bases, J lost 2 bases, and 12 bases stayed unmatched. The CDR3 has 17 amino acids. The germline V gene has CDR1 SGHTA and CDR2 FQGNSA.

V is TRBV5-1 and J is TRBJ2-1; a weak D match, TRBD2 (5 bases). The V end was cut by 2 bases, the J end by 7 bases, with 22 bases between. The CDR3 covers 17 residues. From germline, CDR1 is SGHRS and CDR2 YFSETQ. The CDR3 reads CASSFAPKAESKNEQFF. The CDR3, as DNA: TGCGCCAGCAGCTTCGCCCCAAAAGCGGAGTCGAAAAATGAGCAGTTCTTC.